Below are 15 T cell receptor beta chains sequenced from a single sample in a study of vaccination and CD4 T cells after COVID-19. Time point described: late sampling 161 to 241 days after vaccination in three convalescent patients. Each CDR3 protein gets one entry after TCRdb re-called the PCR reads with MiXCR. The table records about 33,000 distinct CDR3 sequences, around 33% of them present only once. Source: CD4+ T cells from blood, taken about 7 months after SARS-CoV-2 vaccination. These receptors all stem from a human donor who had recovered from COVID-19.

The table lists this clonotype with a count of one. The rearrangement joins TRBV6-1 to TRBJ2-2; no clear D. CDR3 length: 14 residues. V gave up 2 bases and J gave up 6 bases, with 10 bases separating them. Germline loops: CDR1 MNHNS, CDR2 SASEGT. CDR3 sequence reads: CASSETRSPGELFF. The CDR3 DNA sequence: TGTGCCAGCAGTGAAACACGGAGTCCCGGGGAGCTGTTTTTT.

This sequence joins TRBV28 and TRBJ2-3, with TRBD2 matching 8 bases. Germline V gene sequence: CDR1 MDHEN, CDR2 SYDVKM. The CDR3 spans 14 residues. The ends lost 3 bases at V and 4 bases at J; junction bases unmatched: 3. The DNA for the CDR3 is TGTGCCAGCAGTTTGAGCGGGAGTGCAGATACGCAGTATTTT. The encoded protein is CASSLSGSADTQYF.

V is TRBV7-2 and J is TRBJ1-2; perhaps TRBD1 as D (6 bases). V gave up 6 bases and J gave up 7 bases, with 24 bases separating them. CDR1 is SGHTA, CDR2 FQGNSA, per germline. The CDR3 has 16 residues. The CDR3 sequence is CASSDRPSNYPSGYTF. The CDR3 nucleotides read TGTGCCAGCAGTGACAGGCCATCTAATTATCCTTCTGGCTACACCTTC.

This clonotype was counted only a few times. V is TRBV6-5 and J is TRBJ2-7, with TRBD1 matching 11 bases. CDR3 length: 16 residues. V was pared by 2 bases and J by 2 bases, with 5 bases of the junction left unmatched. Germline CDR1 is MNHEY and CDR2 is SVGAGI. The chain's CDR3 is CASSYRGQGAAYEQYF. In nucleotides, the CDR3 is TGTGCCAGCAGTTACCGCGGACAGGGGGCCGCCTACGAGCAGTACTTC.

This clonotype was detected only a few times. This chain joins TRBV10-3 and TRBJ1-1, with D perhaps matching TRBD1 (5 bases). V gave up 4 bases and J gave up 7 bases, with 13 bases separating them. Germline values: CDR1 ENHRY, CDR2 SYGVKD. CDR3 length: 13 residues. CDR3 region: CAISGGLGVEAFF. DNA of the CDR3: TGTGCCATCAGTGGAGGGTTGGGGGTTGAAGCTTTCTTT.

The V and J genes are TRBV27 and TRBJ2-7, with 11 bases aligning to TRBD1. With V trimmed by 4 bases and J by 2 bases, 1 base remained unmatched. The CDR3 spans 14 residues. Germline V CDR1 and CDR2: MNHEY, SMNVEV (reference sequence). The CDR3 DNA sequence: TGTGCCAGCAGTTGGGGACAGGGGGCCTACGAGCAGTACTTC. Protein: CASSWGQGAYEQYF.

This clonotype was observed once. The rearrangement joins TRBV18 to TRBJ2-7; 7 nucleotides line up with TRBD2. This CDR3 is built from 15 residues. CDR1 and CDR2 (germline): KGHSH, LQKENI. Germline trimming cut 3 bases from V and 3 bases from J; bases unmatched to any gene: 8. This CDR3 reads CASSPSPSGIYEQYF. CDR3 bases: TGTGCCAGCTCACCGTCGCCTAGCGGTATCTACGAGCAGTACTTC.

V usage is TRBV11-2 and J usage is TRBJ1-6; possibly TRBD1 for D (6 bases). The CDR3 is 14 residues long. The germline V and J ends were trimmed by 1 base and 8 bases, with 9 bases remaining between them. The germline gives CDR1 SGHAT, CDR2 FQNNGV. The CDR3 DNA is TGTGCCAGCAGCTTAGCCCGGACAGATTCACCCCTCCACTTT. This sequence encodes CASSLARTDSPLHF.

There are a few counts of this clonotype. The CDR3 loop is CASKGYDQPQHF. For the CDR3, the DNA is TGTGCCAGCAAGGGGTATGATCAGCCCCAGCATTTT. J is TRBJ1-5 and V is TRBV27; perhaps TRBD1 as D (5 bases). CDR3 length: 12 residues. Trimming cost V 7 bases and J 5 bases, with 9 bases left between them. CDR1 is MNHEY and CDR2 is SMNVEV in the germline V gene (reference sequence).

The V call is TRBV6-5, the J call TRBJ1-2; D perhaps matches TRBD1 (6 bases). Germline lookup yields CDR1 MNHEY and CDR2 SVGAGI. V lost 0 bases and J lost 2, with 10 bases in between. The CDR3 loop spans 15 amino acids. The CDR3 DNA reads as TGTGCCAGCAGTTACTCAGGGACACGGAACTATGGCTACACCTTC. This gives the protein CASSYSGTRNYGYTF.

The genes are TRBV7-2 and TRBJ1-5; D is perhaps TRBD1 (6 bases). CDR1 and CDR2 (germline): SGHTA, FQGNSA. V shed 4 bases and J shed 3 bases, with 22 bases lying between them. This CDR3 is 18 amino acids long. The CDR3: CASSSNHRVRGFNQPQHF. CDR3 DNA sequence: TGTGCCAGCAGCTCAAACCACAGGGTTAGGGGGTTCAATCAGCCCCAGCATTTT.

The chain uses TRBV7-2 and TRBJ2-3; 13 nucleotides agree with TRBD2. The CDR3 contains 18 residues. CDR1 and CDR2 (germline): SGHTA, FQGNSA. Trimming removed 1 base from V and 5 bases from J; junction bases left unmatched: 9. The CDR3 region has the DNA TGTGCCAGCAGCTTAGGGACTAGCGGGAGAGGGGGAGGAGATACGCAGTATTTT. As protein: CASSLGTSGRGGGDTQYF.

The gene calls are TRBV29-1 and TRBJ2-2; TRBD2 aligns across 10 bases. The CDR3 is 15 residues long. Germline V lookup: CDR1 SQVTM, CDR2 ANQGSEA. V was pared by 3 bases and J by 8 bases, with 9 bases of the junction left unmatched. CDR3 amino acids: CSVELVAGGSGELFF. CDR3 sequence (DNA): TGCAGCGTTGAGTTGGTAGCGGGAGGCTCTGGGGAGCTGTTTTTT.

The genes are TRBV11-2 and TRBJ2-5; a possible D gene is TRBD2 (6 bases). This CDR3 has 12 residues. V lost 7 bases to trimming and J lost 5 bases, with 11 bases between them. The germline V gene has CDR1 SGHAT and CDR2 FQNNGV. The CDR3, as DNA: TGTGCCAGCACCTTCGGAGGGGAGACCCAGTACTTC. This codes for CASTFGGETQYF.

In the case of this clonotype: A much larger clone is a single base away; this may be a read error. This rearrangement joins TRBV5-8 to TRBJ2-2; D ambiguous. Germline CDR1 reads SGHTS; CDR2 reads YDEGEE. V was shortened by 3 bases and J by 6 bases, with 9 bases between the two germline ends. This CDR3 region has 13 residues. The CDR3 nucleotides are TGTGCCAGCAGCTCCGCCTCTTCCGGGGAGCTGTTTTTT. It is translated as CASSSASSGELFF.